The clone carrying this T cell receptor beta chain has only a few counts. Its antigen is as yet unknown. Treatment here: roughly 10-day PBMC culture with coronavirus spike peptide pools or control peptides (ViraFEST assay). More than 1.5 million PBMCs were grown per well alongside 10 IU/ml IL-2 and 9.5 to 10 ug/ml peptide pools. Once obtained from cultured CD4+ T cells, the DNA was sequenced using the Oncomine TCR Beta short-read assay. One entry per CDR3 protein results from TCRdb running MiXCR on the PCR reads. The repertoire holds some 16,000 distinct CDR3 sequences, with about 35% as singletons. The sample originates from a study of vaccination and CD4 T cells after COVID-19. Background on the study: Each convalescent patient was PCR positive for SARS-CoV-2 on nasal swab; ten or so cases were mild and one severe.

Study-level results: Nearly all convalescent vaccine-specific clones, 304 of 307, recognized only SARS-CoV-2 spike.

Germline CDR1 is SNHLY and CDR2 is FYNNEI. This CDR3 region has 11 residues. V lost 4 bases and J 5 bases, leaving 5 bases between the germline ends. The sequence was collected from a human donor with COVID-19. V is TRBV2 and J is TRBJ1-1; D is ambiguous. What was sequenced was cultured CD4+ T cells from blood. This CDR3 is CASSVPTEAFF. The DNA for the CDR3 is TGTGCCAGCAGTGTGCCTACTGAAGCTTTCTTT.